A single sample gave rise to the 9 T cell receptor beta chains below, sequenced in a study of blood T cell repertoires in COVID-19 (dated by TCRdb to 2020 to 2021). Library preparation used the immunoSEQ multiplex PCR assay. The table comes from immuneACCESS by way of TCRdb, which keeps in-frame sequences with V and J called. Part of the clones is missing from these tables; in studies checked, under half for an unresolved V gene and the rest for unknown reasons. This sample comprises 200,000 to 250,000 clones, 75% to 90% of them detected only once. Around 0.87% of the sample is held by the ten biggest clonotypes. The sequenced sample consisted of PBMCs or T cells enriched from blood (not recorded which). These receptors were taken from a man aged 45 to 65 who had been exposed to COVID-19.

V gene TRBV11-3 combines with J gene TRBJ1-6; D ambiguous. Germline V lookup: CDR1 SGHNT, CDR2 YENEEA. The germline V and J ends were trimmed by 1 base and 7 bases, with 5 bases remaining between them. The CDR3 sequence is 13 residues long. CDR3 residues: CASSLGSNSPLHF. The CDR3 coding sequence is TGTGCCAGCAGCTTAGGGAGCAATTCACCCCTCCACTTT.

The V and J genes are TRBV3-1 (or the pseudogene TRBV3-2) and TRBJ1-2, with D possibly TRBD1 on 5 matching bases. V lost 4 bases and J 6 bases, leaving 12 bases between the germline ends. Germline assignment: CDR1 LGHDT and CDR2 YNNKEL (reference sequence). The length of the CDR3 is 13 residues. The CDR3 sequence: CASSLRGVDGYTF. In DNA, the CDR3 is TGTGCCAGCAGCCTCCGGGGGGTCGATGGCTACACCTTC.

V usage is TRBV28 and J usage is TRBJ2-3, with TRBD2 matching 12 bases. Trimming took 1 base from V and 1 from J; bases not matched to a gene: 0. The CDR3 spans 16 residues. CDR1 is MDHEN and CDR2 is SYDVKM in the germline V gene. CDR3: CASSLSSGGGTDTQYF. CDR3 in DNA: TGTGCCAGCAGTTTATCTAGCGGGGGGGGCACAGATACGCAGTATTTT.

The CDR3 spells CASSQDNRANYGYTF. The CDR3 bases are TGTGCCAGCAGCCAAGACAACAGGGCGAACTATGGCTACACCTTC. V usage is TRBV14 and J usage is TRBJ1-2, with a tentative D call TRBD1 (6 bases). The CDR3 runs to 15 residues. The germline gives CDR1 SGHDN, CDR2 FVKESK. V lost 0 bases and J lost 2, with 10 bases in between.

This chain uses TRBV12-5 with TRBJ1-1; no clear D. Germline V CDR1 and CDR2: LGHNT, FRNRAP. Trimming left V 1 base short and J 4 bases short, with 7 bases between. The CDR3 is 13 amino acids. CDR3 coding DNA: TGTGCTAGTGGTTTGGGGAGTGGCACTGAAGCTTTCTTT. Translation gives CASGLGSGTEAFF.

This clone was seen once. V and J are TRBV9 and TRBJ2-1; 7 bases map to TRBD2. This CDR3 comprises 17 residues. The junction had 16 bases not matched to a gene; V was cut back by 0 bases and J by 10 bases. Germline V CDR1 and CDR2: SGDLS, YYNGEE. The CDR3 DNA follows: TGTGCCAGCAGCGTAGATGGGCGCGAGGGAGGGCCATTCGAGCAGTTCTTC. Protein sequence: CASSVDGREGGPFEQFF.

The rearrangement joins TRBV6-5 to TRBJ2-7; TRBD2 agrees at 9 bases. The CDR3 has 15 amino acids. From germline, CDR1 is MNHEY and CDR2 SVGAGI. V lost 4 bases, J lost 2 bases, and 6 bases stayed unmatched. The CDR3: CASSSTAGGAYEQYF. The CDR3, as DNA: TGTGCCAGCAGTTCTACCGCGGGGGGGGCCTACGAGCAGTACTTC.

This chain joins TRBV18 and TRBJ2-3, with D maybe TRBD1 (6 bases). V was clipped by 1 base and J by 2 bases, with 10 bases between them. Germline CDR1 and CDR2: KGHSH and LQKENI. The CDR3 loop spans 15 amino acids. CDR3 bases: TGTGCCAGCTCACCACGGCAGGGGACCACAGATACGCAGTATTTT. Translation: CASSPRQGTTDTQYF.

The gene calls are TRBV14 and TRBJ2-7; 9 nucleotides match TRBD2. CDR1 is SGHDN and CDR2 is FVKESK in the germline V gene. J gave up 0 bases and V 4 bases, and 4 bases lay outside the gene matches. The CDR3 runs 15 residues. CDR3 nucleotide sequence: TGTGCCAGCAGCCCACTAGCGGGCCCCTCCTACGAGCAGTACGTC. It translates to CASSPLAGPSYEQYV.